Below, one TCR beta chain is given with its context. In the authors' methods: It was from reference gene primer amplification that nucleated cell counts were estimated. Libraries were prepared by immunoSEQ multiplex PCR; TCRdb keeps only in-frame clonotypes and omits some of them. D and trimming come from the DNA, and the V and J calls and clone size come from that table. The sample yields more than 75,000 clones, 70% to 85% seen once. These data belong to a study of blood T cell repertoires in COVID-19. Study-wide context: COVID-19 samples collected from the United States, Italy and Spain covered acute and convalescent phases. PBMCs, B-cell-depleted T cells, or T cells provided the cDNA or gDNA that made up the material.

The receptor was isolated from a human donor in a cohort sampled during active COVID-19. Sequenced: peripheral blood.

The DNA of the CDR3 is TGCGCCAGCAGCCAAGCTGTCGTGCGACAGGGGGCGCCAGATGTCTACGAGCAGTACTTC. The encoded protein is CASSQAVVRQGAPDVYEQYF. V and J are TRBV4-1 and TRBJ2-7, with TRBD1 matching 10 bases. CDR1 and CDR2 from the germline V gene are MGHRA and YSYEKL. Trimming took 1 base from V and 3 from J; bases not matched to a gene: 18. The CDR3 runs to 20 residues.